Here is one T cell receptor (beta chain) with its context. This clone's antigen is unknown. No base quality values were provided; no much bigger clone lies one nucleotide off. Here V drops 8 bases and J drops 4 bases, and the junction holds 10 bases not matched to any gene. Taken from the germline V gene (reference sequence), the CDR1 and CDR2 loops are MNHEY and SMNVEV. The CDR3 spans 16 residues, from the cysteine through the phenylalanine. The sequence is cut down to CDR3 DNA, 48 bases in frame from base 1. A second Seattle source provided samples from volunteer blood donors who had recovered from COVID-19. Whole blood was collected in K2EDTA tubes by collaborating institutions according to the institutions' own protocols. For TCRbeta analysis, collaborators shipped samples in one of three forms: frozen whole blood, isolated PBMCs, or DNA extracted from either of those sample types. The immunoSEQ Assay, a bias-controlled multiplex PCR, was used to amplify TCRbeta CDR3 regions from genomic DNA. The source study handled its data this way. The number of nucleated cells in each sample was estimated from the amplification of reference gene primers within the assay. Sequence reads were collapsed and filtered to measure the absolute abundance of every unique TCRbeta CDR3 rearrangement. For each sample, productive Simpson clonality was calculated by taking the square root of Simpson's diversity index across productive rearrangements. Entries here come from immuneACCESS through TCRdb and include only in-frame sequences with V and J called. Some clones fail to appear in such tables; in the studies checked, an unresolved V gene covers under half of the shortfall, and the cause of the remainder is unknown. V, J and clone size reflect that table, while D and trimming were determined from the DNA. The sample table holds around 150,000 clones, of which about 91% were seen once. The ten most abundant clones make up 3.9% of the sample.

The source of the sample is a study of blood T cell repertoires in COVID-19 (dated by TCRdb to 2018 to 2021). Context from the whole study: Samples from collaborators originated in the United States, Italy and Spain and spanned both the acute and convalescent phases of COVID-19. Where available, HLA class I and class II types were obtained from metadata supplied by the sample provider rather than from assay-based typing. The dataset comprised deeply sampled blood TCRbeta repertoires from subjects exposed to, actively infected with, or recovered from COVID-19. Samples came from the ongoing ImmuneRACE study (first 160 participants) plus 1,254 subjects from 6 global collaborators. A de-identified subject ID, COVID-19 status, age in years and sex were almost always included in the sample metadata. A freely available public database, intended as a resource for researchers studying the immune response to SARS-CoV-2, is where the repertoires were released. The material from the prospective study consisted of cDNA or gDNA derived from T cells, B-cell-depleted T cells, or PBMCs. The study at large found these results: The amount of clinical and demographic metadata varied by source and participant and was provided uncurated.

The V gene is TRBV27 and the J gene is TRBJ2-1, and TRBD2 aligns with 11 junction nucleotides. This receptor was identified in a woman aged 55-69 years who had recovered from COVID-19. The sample comprised peripheral blood. In nucleotide form, the sequence is TGTGCCAGCGGACCACTAGCGGGGGTGCGATACAATGAGCAGTTCTTC. Its protein is CASGPLAGVRYNEQFF.